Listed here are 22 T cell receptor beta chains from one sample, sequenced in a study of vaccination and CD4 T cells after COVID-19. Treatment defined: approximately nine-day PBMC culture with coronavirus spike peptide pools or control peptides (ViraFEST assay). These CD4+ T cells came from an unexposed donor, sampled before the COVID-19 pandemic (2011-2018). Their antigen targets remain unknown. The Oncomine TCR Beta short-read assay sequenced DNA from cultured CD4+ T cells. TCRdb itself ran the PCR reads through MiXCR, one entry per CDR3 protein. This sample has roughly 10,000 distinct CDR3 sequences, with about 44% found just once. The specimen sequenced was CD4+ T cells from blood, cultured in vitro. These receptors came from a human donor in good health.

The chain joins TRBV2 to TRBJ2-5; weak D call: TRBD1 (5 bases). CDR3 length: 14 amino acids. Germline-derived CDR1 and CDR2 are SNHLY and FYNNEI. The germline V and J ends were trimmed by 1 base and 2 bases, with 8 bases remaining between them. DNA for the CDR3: TGTGCCAGCAGTGAAGGCAGGGCACAAGAGACCCAGTACTTC. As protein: CASSEGRAQETQYF. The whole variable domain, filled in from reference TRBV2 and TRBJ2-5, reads EPEVTQTPSHQVTQMGQEVILRCVPISNHLYFYWYRQILGQKVEFLVSFYNNEISEKSEIFDDQFSVERPDGSNFTLKIRSTKLEDSAMYFCASSEGRAQETQYFGPGTRLLVL.

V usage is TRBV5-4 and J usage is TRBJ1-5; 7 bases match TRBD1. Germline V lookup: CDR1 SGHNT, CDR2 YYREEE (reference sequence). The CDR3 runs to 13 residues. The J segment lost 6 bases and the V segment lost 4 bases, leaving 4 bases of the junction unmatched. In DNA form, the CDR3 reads TGTGCCAGCAGCCATCAGGGGGGTCAGCCCCAGCATTTT. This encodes CASSHQGGQPQHF.

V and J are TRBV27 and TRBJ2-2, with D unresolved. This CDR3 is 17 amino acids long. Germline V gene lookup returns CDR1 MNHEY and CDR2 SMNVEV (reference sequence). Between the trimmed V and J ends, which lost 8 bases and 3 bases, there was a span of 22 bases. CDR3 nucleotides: TGTGCCAGCCGCATAATGAGGCAGCTTGGGGACACCGGGGAGCTGTTTTTT. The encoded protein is CASRIMRQLGDTGELFF.

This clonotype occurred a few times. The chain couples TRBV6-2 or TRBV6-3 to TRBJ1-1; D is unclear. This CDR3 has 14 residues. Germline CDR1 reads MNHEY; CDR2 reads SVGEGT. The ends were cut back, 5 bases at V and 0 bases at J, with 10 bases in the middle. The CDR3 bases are TGTGCCAGCAGTGTCGACGGGGTGAACACTGAAGCTTTCTTT. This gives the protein CASSVDGVNTEAFF.

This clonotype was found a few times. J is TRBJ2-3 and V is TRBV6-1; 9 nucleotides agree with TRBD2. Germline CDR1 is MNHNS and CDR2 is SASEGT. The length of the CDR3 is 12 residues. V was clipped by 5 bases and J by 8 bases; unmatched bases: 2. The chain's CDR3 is CASSPTSGTQYF. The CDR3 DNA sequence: TGTGCCAGCAGTCCGACTAGCGGTACGCAGTATTTT.

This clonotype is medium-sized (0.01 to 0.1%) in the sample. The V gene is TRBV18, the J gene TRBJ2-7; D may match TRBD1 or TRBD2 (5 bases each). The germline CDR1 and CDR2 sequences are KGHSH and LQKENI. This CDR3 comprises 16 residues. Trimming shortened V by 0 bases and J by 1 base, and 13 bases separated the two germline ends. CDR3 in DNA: TGTGCCAGCTCACCACCCGGGGACCTTTGGTCCTACGAGCAGTACTTC. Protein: CASSPPGDLWSYEQYF. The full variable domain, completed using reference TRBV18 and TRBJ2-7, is NAGVMQNPRHLVRRRGQEARLRCSPMKGHSHVYWYRQLPEEGLKFMVYLQKENIIDESGMPKERFSAEFPKEGPSILRIQQVVRGDSAAYFCASSPPGDLWSYEQYFGPGTRLTVT.

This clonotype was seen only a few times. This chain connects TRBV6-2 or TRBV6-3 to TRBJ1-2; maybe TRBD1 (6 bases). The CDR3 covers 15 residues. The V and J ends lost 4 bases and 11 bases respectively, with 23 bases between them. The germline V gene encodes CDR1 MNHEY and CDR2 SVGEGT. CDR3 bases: TGTGCCAGCAGTTCCCGGGACATCGGAGTGGAGGGTTACACCTTC. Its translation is CASSSRDIGVEGYTF.

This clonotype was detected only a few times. CDR3 sequence: CASSIDWATTRWGQPQHF. The CDR3 DNA sequence: TGTGCCAGTAGTATTGACTGGGCAACTACTCGGTGGGGGCAGCCCCAGCATTTT. V is TRBV19 and J is TRBJ1-5; maybe TRBD1 (5 bases). The CDR3 has 18 residues. CDR1 is LNHDA and CDR2 is SQIVND in the germline V gene (reference sequence). Between the trimmed V and J ends, which lost 3 bases and 7 bases, there was a span of 25 bases.

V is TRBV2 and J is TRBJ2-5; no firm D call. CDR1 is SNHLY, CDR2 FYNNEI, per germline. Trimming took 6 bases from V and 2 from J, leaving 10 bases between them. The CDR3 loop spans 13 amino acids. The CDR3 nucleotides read TGTGCCAGCAGCCAGGTGGGACAAGAGACCCAGTACTTC. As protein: CASSQVGQETQYF.

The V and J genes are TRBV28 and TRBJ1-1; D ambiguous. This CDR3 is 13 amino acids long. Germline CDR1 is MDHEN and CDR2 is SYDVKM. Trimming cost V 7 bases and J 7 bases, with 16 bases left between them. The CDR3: CASTRPSSLEAFF. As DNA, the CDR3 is TGTGCCAGCACCCGCCCCTCATCGCTTGAAGCTTTCTTT. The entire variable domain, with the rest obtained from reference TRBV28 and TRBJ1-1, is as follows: DVKVTQSSRYLVKRTGEKVFLECVQDMDHENMFWYRQDPGLGLRLIYFSYDVKMKEKGDIPEGYSVSREKKERFSLILESASTNQTSMYLCASTRPSSLEAFFGQGTRLTVV.

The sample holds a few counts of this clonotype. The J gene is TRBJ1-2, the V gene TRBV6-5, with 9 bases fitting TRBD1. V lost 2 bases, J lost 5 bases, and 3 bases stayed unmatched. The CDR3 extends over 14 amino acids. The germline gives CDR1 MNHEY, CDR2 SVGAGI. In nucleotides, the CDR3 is TGTGCCAGCAGTTACACAGGGGGCCGATATGGCTACACCTTC. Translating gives CASSYTGGRYGYTF.

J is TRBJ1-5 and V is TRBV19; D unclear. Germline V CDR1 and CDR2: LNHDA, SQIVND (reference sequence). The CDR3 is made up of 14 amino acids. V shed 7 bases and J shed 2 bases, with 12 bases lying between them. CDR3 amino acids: CASKSDLGNQPQHF. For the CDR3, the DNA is TGTGCCAGTAAGTCCGATTTGGGCAATCAGCCCCAGCATTTT.

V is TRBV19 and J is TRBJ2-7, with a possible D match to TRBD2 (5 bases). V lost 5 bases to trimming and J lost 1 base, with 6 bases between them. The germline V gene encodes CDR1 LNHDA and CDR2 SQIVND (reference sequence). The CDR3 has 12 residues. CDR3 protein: CASSGLSYEQYF. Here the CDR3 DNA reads TGTGCCAGTAGTGGACTTTCCTACGAGCAGTACTTC.

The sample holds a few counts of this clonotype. CDR3 in amino acids: CASSLAGTGGSITQYF. CDR3 coding DNA: TGTGCCAGCAGCTTAGCCGGGACAGGGGGCTCCATAACCCAGTACTTC. The V gene is TRBV7-7, the J gene TRBJ2-5; 12 bases match TRBD1. This CDR3 contains 16 residues. Per the germline V gene, CDR1 is SSHAT and CDR2 is FNYEAQ (reference sequence). With 0 bases clipped from V and 8 bases from J, the junction kept 7 bases outside the gene matches.

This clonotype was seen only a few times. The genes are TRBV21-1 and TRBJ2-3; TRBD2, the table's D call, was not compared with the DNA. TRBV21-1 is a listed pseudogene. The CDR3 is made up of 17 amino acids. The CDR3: CASSREESGRAPYTQYF. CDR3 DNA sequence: TGTGCCAGCAGCAGGGAGGAAAGCGGGAGGGCCCCATATACGCAGTATTTT.

Here the CDR3 DNA reads TGTGCCAGCAGTTTATCGAGTAGGGGGGGGGCTAGGGGGGAGCAGTACTTC. This codes for CASSLSSRGGARGEQYF. This sequence joins TRBV27 and TRBJ2-7; a possible D gene is TRBD2 (7 bases). V dropped 0 bases and J dropped 7 bases, with 22 bases sitting between them. Germline CDR1 MNHEY, CDR2 SMNVEV (reference sequence). The CDR3 contains 17 residues.

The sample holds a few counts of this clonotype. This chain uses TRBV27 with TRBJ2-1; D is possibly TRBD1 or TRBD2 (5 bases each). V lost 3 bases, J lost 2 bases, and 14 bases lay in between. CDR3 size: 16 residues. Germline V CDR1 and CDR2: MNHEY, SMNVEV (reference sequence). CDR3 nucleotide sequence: TGTGCCAGCAGTTTTAGGGGCCCCGGGGCCTACAATGAGCAGTTCTTC. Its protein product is CASSFRGPGAYNEQFF.

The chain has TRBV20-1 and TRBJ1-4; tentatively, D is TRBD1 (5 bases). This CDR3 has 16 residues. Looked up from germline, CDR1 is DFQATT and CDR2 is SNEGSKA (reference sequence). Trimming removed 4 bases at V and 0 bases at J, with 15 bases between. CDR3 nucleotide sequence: TGCAGTGCTATTCGGCTAGGGGAAGCAACTAATGAAAAACTGTTTTTT. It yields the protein CSAIRLGEATNEKLFF.

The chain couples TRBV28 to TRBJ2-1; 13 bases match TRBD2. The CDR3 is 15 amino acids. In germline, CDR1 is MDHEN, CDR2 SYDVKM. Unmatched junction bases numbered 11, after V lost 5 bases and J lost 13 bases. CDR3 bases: TGTGCCAGCAGTGAGACTGGACTAGCGGGGGCGCCTCAGTTCTTC. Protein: CASSETGLAGAPQFF.

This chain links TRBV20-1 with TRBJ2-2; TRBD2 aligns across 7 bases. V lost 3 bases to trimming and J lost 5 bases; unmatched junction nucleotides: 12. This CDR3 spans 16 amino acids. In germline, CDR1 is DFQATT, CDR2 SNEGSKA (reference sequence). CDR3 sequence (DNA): TGCAGTGCTAGGGTGGGTAGCGGGCTCTGGACCGGGGAGCTGTTTTTT. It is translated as CSARVGSGLWTGELFF.

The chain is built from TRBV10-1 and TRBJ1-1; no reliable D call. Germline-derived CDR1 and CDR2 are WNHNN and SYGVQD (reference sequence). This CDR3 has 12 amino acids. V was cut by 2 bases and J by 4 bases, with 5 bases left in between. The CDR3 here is CASSESGTEAFF. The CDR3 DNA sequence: TGCGCCAGCAGTGAGAGTGGCACTGAAGCTTTCTTT.

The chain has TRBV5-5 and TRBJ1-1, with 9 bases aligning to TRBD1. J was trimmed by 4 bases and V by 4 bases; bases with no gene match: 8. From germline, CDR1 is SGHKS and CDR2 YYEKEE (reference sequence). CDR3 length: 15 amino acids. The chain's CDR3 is CASSPGTGWVTEAFF. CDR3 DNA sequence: TGTGCCAGCAGCCCGGGGACAGGGTGGGTCACTGAAGCTTTCTTT. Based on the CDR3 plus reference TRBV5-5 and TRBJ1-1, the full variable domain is DAGVTQSPTHLIKTRGQQVTLRCSPISGHKSVSWYQQVLGQGPQFIFQYYEKEERGRGNFPDRFSARQFPNYSSELNVNALLLGDSALYLCASSPGTGWVTEAFFGQGTRLTVV.